Listed below are T cell receptor beta chains from one sample, sequenced in a study of cytomegalovirus exposure and HLA in healthy donors. Data came from immunoSEQ multiplex PCR; TCRdb stores just in-frame clones and leaves some out. The sample includes roughly 220,000 clones, 70% to 80% of them seen just once. Sample: PBMCs. These receptors originate from a woman between 25 and 40 years old in good health and CMV-seronegative. CDR3s include the opening cysteine and the closing phenylalanine or tryptophan. Fields, in order: V gene, J gene, clone size, D gene, CDR3 DNA, CDR3 protein. The D gene is left open where the match is weak. Where a row states a size, it is once, few, many or the class of an expanded clone; other rows omit it.

TRBV6-5	TRBJ2-1	NA	TRBD2	TGTGCCAGCAGTTACTCGCAGGCTAGCGGATACAATGAGCAGTTCTTC	CASSYSQASGYNEQFF
TRBV6-1	TRBJ2-7	NA	NA	TGTGCCAGCAGTGATCGGGTTAGTGAGTACGAGCAGTACTTC	CASSDRVSEYEQYF
TRBV19	TRBJ1-2	NA	TRBD1	TGTGCCAGTAGGGGAACGGACAGGGTCTATGGCTACACCTTC	CASRGTDRVYGYTF
TRBV30	TRBJ1-1	once	NA	TGTGCCTGGACAGGGTATACGACTGAAGCTTTCTTT	CAWTGYTTEAFF
TRBV5-1	TRBJ2-2	NA	NA	TGCGCCAGCAGCTTAGGAAGGCCGGGCACCGGGGAGCTGTTTTTT	CASSLGRPGTGELFF
TRBV5-1	TRBJ2-3	NA	TRBD1	TGCGCCAGCAGGGAACAGGGGACAGATACGCAGTATTTT	CASREQGTDTQYF
TRBV19	TRBJ2-1	once	NA	TGTGCCAGTAGTCCCTGGGCGGGGAATGAGCAGTTCTTC	CASSPWAGNEQFF
TRBV4-1	TRBJ1-4	few	NA	TGCGCCAGCAGCCAAGAAAGAGGGTTAGGGGAAAAACTGTTTTTT	CASSQERGLGEKLFF
TRBV27	TRBJ2-7	NA	NA	TGTGCCAGCAGTTTACGGGTTCTGGCGGGCAGTTACTACGAGCAGTACTTC	CASSLRVLAGSYYEQYF
TRBV5-1	TRBJ2-5	NA	TRBD2	TGCGCCAGCAGTTCTAGCGGGGGCCAAGAGACCCAGTACTTC	CASSSSGGQETQYF
TRBV9	TRBJ1-3	NA	NA	TGTGCCAGCAGCGTCAGGGGAAAGGTCAACTCTGGAAACACCATATATTTT	CASSVRGKVNSGNTIYF
TRBV14	TRBJ1-2	NA	NA	TGTGCCAGCAGCCCATTCGGGATGGTCTATGGCTACACCTTC	CASSPFGMVYGYTF
TRBV11-2	TRBJ2-7	NA	TRBD2	TGTGCCAGCCTCCCGGGGGGGAGGACCTACGAGCAGTACTTC	CASLPGGRTYEQYF
TRBV9	TRBJ2-1	once	NA	TGTGCCAGCAGCTCGACCACGGGCTCCTACAATGAGCAGTTCTTC	CASSSTTGSYNEQFF
TRBV11-3	TRBJ1-1	NA	NA	TGTGCCAGCAGCTGGGCTGCGAACACTGAAGCTTTCTTT	CASSWAANTEAFF
TRBV27	TRBJ1-2	NA	NA	TGTGCCAGCAGTTTGCAGGGCCATCCGTATGGCTACACCTTC	CASSLQGHPYGYTF
TRBV6-5	TRBJ2-1	NA	NA	TGTGCCAGCAGCCTAGAGGGCGTAGCGTGGAATGAGCAGTTCTTC	CASSLEGVAWNEQFF